The entry below gives a single T cell receptor (beta chain) sequence along with its context. The data were obtained in a study of blood T cell repertoires in COVID-19. Study-wide background: PBMCs, B-cell-depleted T cells, or T cells were the source of the cDNA or gDNA that made up the material.

During active infection, Seattle patients enrolled and were then monitored through disease. V lost 7 bases to trimming and J lost 2 bases, with 8 bases between them. The CDR3 has 12 amino acids. Germline assignment: CDR1 SNHLY and CDR2 FYNNEI. Original analysis: Reference gene primers were amplified, and this amplification served to estimate nucleated cell counts. Using immunoSEQ multiplex PCR, the repertoire was profiled, and TCRdb retains in-frame clones only, with some absent. Clone size and the V and J calls come from that table; the DNA yielded D and trimming. The sample consists of 150,000 to 250,000 clones, 85% to 95% of them appearing once.

The chain couples TRBV2 to TRBJ2-5; D unresolved. This clonotype was obtained from a man aged 25 to 45 with COVID-19, enrolled during active disease. Input material: peripheral blood. In DNA, the CDR3 is TGTGCCAGCAACCAGAGGCAAGAGACCCAGTACTTC. It specifies CASNQRQETQYF.